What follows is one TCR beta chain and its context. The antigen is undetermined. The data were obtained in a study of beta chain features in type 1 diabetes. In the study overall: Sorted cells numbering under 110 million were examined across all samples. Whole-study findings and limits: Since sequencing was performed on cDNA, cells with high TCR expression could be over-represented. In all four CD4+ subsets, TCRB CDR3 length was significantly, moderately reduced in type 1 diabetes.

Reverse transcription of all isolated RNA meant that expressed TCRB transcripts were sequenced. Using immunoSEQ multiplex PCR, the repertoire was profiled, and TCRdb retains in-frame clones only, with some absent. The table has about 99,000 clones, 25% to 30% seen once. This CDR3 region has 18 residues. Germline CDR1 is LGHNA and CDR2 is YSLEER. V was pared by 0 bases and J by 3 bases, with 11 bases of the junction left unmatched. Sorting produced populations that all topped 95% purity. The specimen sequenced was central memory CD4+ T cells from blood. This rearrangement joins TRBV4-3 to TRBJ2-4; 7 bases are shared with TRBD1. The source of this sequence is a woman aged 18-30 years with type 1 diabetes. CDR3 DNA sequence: TGCGCCAGCAGCCAAGATAACGGTGGACAGGTAGGCAAAAACATTCAGTACTTC. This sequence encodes CASSQDNGGQVGKNIQYF.